Presented here are 8 T cell receptor beta chains from one specimen sequenced in a study of STAT5B mutations in CD4+ large granular lymphocyte leukemia. The protocol was immunoSEQ multiplex PCR, while the TCRdb copy is restricted to in-frame clones and leaves out a portion. Here the sample spans around 32,000 clones, approximately 71% being singletons. The specimen was CD4+ T cells from blood buffy coats. These receptors all stem from a human donor in good health.

CDR3 loop: CASRGIAKNIQYF. CDR3 nucleotide sequence: TGTGCCAGCAGAGGTATAGCCAAAAACATTCAGTACTTC. This rearrangement joins TRBV11-2 to TRBJ2-4; D unresolved. Trimming pared 6 bases from V and 0 bases from J, leaving 6 bases between. This CDR3 region has 13 residues. Germline V gives CDR1 SGHAT, CDR2 FQNNGV.

The CDR3 spells CASSPREDPSNQPQHF. The CDR3 DNA sequence: TGTGCCAGCAGCCCACGGGAAGACCCTAGCAATCAGCCCCAGCATTTT. The chain uses TRBV7-9 and TRBJ1-5, with D hard to call. The germline CDR1 and CDR2 sequences are SEHNR and FQNEAQ (reference sequence). V lost 5 bases, J lost 0 bases, and 14 bases lay in between. This CDR3 is 16 amino acids long.

V gene TRBV19 combines with J gene TRBJ2-7; TRBD1 matches 9 bases. In germline, CDR1 is LNHDA, CDR2 SQIVND (reference sequence). The ends lost 2 bases at V and 2 bases at J; junction bases unmatched: 7. CDR3 size: 16 residues. CDR3: CASSITGGPLTYEQYF. As DNA, the CDR3 is TGTGCCAGTAGTATAACAGGGGGCCCTCTTACCTACGAGCAGTACTTC.

The chain is built from TRBV2 and TRBJ1-2, with TRBD1 matching 8 bases. The CDR3 spans 15 residues. After removal of 2 bases from V and 4 bases from J, the junction contained 6 bases not matched to a gene. Germline-derived CDR1 and CDR2 are SNHLY and FYNNEI. The CDR3 loop reads CASSEIGQGLYGYTF. The CDR3 DNA follows: TGTGCCAGCAGTGAAATCGGACAGGGTCTCTATGGCTACACCTTC.

The V and J genes are TRBV9 and TRBJ2-1; the D gene could be TRBD1 or TRBD2 (6 bases each). Trimming left V 5 bases short and J 12 bases short, with 15 bases between. The germline gives CDR1 SGDLS, CDR2 YYNGEE. This CDR3 spans 12 amino acids. CDR3 in amino acids: CASSQVGGWQFF. In DNA form, the CDR3 reads TGTGCCAGCAGTCAGGTGGGGGGCTGGCAGTTCTTC. Complete variable domain (other parts from reference TRBV9 and TRBJ2-1): DSGVTQTPKHLITATGQRVTLRCSPRSGDLSVYWYQQSLDQGLQFLIQYYNGEERAKGNILERFSAQQFPDLHSELNLSSLELGDSALYFCASSQVGGWQFFGPGTRLTVL.

This rearrangement joins TRBV19 to TRBJ1-4, with TRBD1 as a possible D gene (5 bases). The germline CDR1 and CDR2 sequences are LNHDA and SQIVND (reference sequence). The length of the CDR3 is 12 residues. Trimming pared 7 bases from V and 8 bases from J, leaving 11 bases between. In DNA form, the CDR3 reads TGTGCCAGTAATATGGGGCGCGAAAAACTGTTTTTT. Its protein is CASNMGREKLFF.

This chain connects TRBV28 to TRBJ1-5; 7 bases align to TRBD1. The V gene end was trimmed by 4 bases and the J gene end by 1 base; junction bases not matched to a gene: 1. Germline loops: CDR1 MDHEN, CDR2 SYDVKM. CDR3 size: 14 residues. CDR3 in DNA: TGTGCCAGCAGTTCGACAGGGAGCAATCAGCCCCAGCATTTT. It codes for CASSSTGSNQPQHF.

The genes are TRBV2 and TRBJ1-2; 7 bases agree with TRBD1. The V gene's germline CDR1 is SNHLY and CDR2 FYNNEI. The CDR3 sequence is 14 residues long. With 0 bases clipped from V and 6 bases from J, the junction kept 4 bases outside the gene matches. The CDR3 reads CASSEALQGHGYTF. The CDR3 region has the DNA TGTGCCAGCAGTGAAGCCTTACAGGGGCATGGCTACACCTTC.